The following is a TCR beta chain sequence with its context. This entry belongs to a study of blood T cell repertoires in COVID-19. Original handling: Nucleated cell counts were estimated from reference gene primer amplification. TCRdb's copy holds only in-frame clones and misses some; the assay was immunoSEQ multiplex PCR. That table supplies the V and J calls and clone size; D and trimming were determined from the DNA. This table holds about 97,000 clones, roughly nine tenths found once. The sequence was obtained from a man aged 45-65 years with acute or convalescent COVID-19. The sample consisted of peripheral blood.

The CDR3 region is CASSPWTSGTDTQYF. CDR3 nucleotides: TGTGCCAGCAGCCCCTGGACTAGCGGGACAGATACGCAGTATTTT. The chain links TRBV5-8 to TRBJ2-3, with 11 bases aligning to TRBD2. This CDR3 is 15 amino acids long. Germline values: CDR1 SGHTS, CDR2 YDEGEE. Losses at the gene ends were 4 bases for V and 3 bases for J; bases not matched to a gene: 4.